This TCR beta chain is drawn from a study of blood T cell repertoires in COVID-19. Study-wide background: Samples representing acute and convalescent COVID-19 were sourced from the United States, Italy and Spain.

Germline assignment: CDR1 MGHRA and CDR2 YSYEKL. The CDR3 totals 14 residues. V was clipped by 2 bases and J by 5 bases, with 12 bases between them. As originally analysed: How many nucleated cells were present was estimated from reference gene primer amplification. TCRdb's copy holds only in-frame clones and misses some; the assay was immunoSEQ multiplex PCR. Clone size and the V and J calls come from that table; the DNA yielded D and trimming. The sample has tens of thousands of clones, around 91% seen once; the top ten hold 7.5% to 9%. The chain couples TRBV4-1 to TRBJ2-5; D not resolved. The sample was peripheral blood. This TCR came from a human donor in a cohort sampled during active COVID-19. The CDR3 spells CASSQSRLEETQYF. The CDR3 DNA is TGCGCCAGCAGCCAATCCCGACTTGAGGAGACCCAGTACTTC.